These 24 T cell receptor beta chains came from one sample sequenced in a study of CD8 T cells in Susac syndrome. An input of about 0.5 to 1 ug of RNA was subjected to reverse transcription using random hexamers. TCRdb redid the calling of the immunoSEQ multiplex PCR reads with MiXCR, one entry per CDR3 protein. The data hold some 48,000 distinct CDR3 sequences, with 92% observed a single time. Sequencing used CD8+ T cells from PBMCs. Receptors originate from a human donor in good health.

This clonotype was seen once. The chain uses TRBV5-1 and TRBJ2-2; 11 bases fit TRBD2. CDR3 length: 15 amino acids. The J segment lost 4 bases and the V segment lost 5 bases, leaving 4 bases of the junction unmatched. Germline CDR1 SGHRS, CDR2 YFSETQ. The CDR3: CASSDGLAGTGELFF. CDR3 coding DNA: TGCGCCAGCAGTGATGGACTAGCGGGCACCGGGGAGCTGTTTTTT.

V gene TRBV7-2 combines with J gene TRBJ2-7; D not certain. There are 14 residues in the CDR3. V dropped 5 bases and J dropped 2 bases, with 13 bases sitting between them. CDR1 SGHTA and CDR2 FQGNSA come from the germline V gene. In DNA, the CDR3 is TGTGCCAGCAGCCCCCGATTTGGTCCCTACGAGCAGTACTTC. Translated, it gives CASSPRFGPYEQYF. Together with reference TRBV7-2 and TRBJ2-7, the CDR3 gives the full variable domain: GAGVSQSPSNKVTEKGKDVELRCDPISGHTALYWYRQSLGQGLEFLIYFQGNSAPDKSGLPSDRFSAERTGGSVSTLTIQRTQQEDSAVYLCASSPRFGPYEQYFGPGTRLTVT.

The chain couples TRBV18 to TRBJ1-2; a weak D match, TRBD1 (6 bases). Germline loops: CDR1 KGHSH, CDR2 LQKENI. This CDR3 is built from 16 residues. Deletions cut 0 bases from V and 4 bases from J, with 15 bases between. DNA of the CDR3: TGTGCCAGCTCACCACCTTCAGGGGCCTTTATCTATGGCTACACCTTC. Protein product: CASSPPSGAFIYGYTF.

The rearrangement links TRBV29-1 to TRBJ2-1; TRBD2 aligns across 7 bases. CDR3 size: 11 residues. Germline values: CDR1 SQVTM, CDR2 ANQGSEA. V lost 6 bases to trimming and J lost 4 bases; unmatched junction nucleotides: 0. CDR3 amino acids: CSVGGYNEQFF. As DNA, the CDR3 is TGCAGCGTGGGGGGGTACAATGAGCAGTTCTTC.

This chain connects TRBV7-9 to TRBJ1-1, with D tentatively TRBD1 (6 bases). Germline CDR1 and CDR2: SEHNR and FQNEAQ (reference sequence). Trimming stripped 4 bases from V and 0 bases from J, with 21 bases between. The CDR3 consists of 18 residues. The CDR3 DNA follows: TGTGCCAGCAGCTGGGAATACAGGGATAGCGGCATGAACACTGAAGCTTTCTTT. Protein sequence: CASSWEYRDSGMNTEAFF.

The rearrangement links TRBV19 to TRBJ2-7, with a possible D match to TRBD1 (6 bases). The CDR3 extends over 13 amino acids. V was cut by 5 bases and J by 2 bases, with 10 bases left in between. CDR1 and CDR2 from the germline V gene are LNHDA and SQIVND (reference sequence). CDR3 loop: CASSFGQTYEQYF. The CDR3 DNA reads TGTGCCAGTAGTTTCGGACAGACCTACGAGCAGTACTTC.

This chain links TRBV24-1 with TRBJ2-2; D tentatively reads TRBD1 or TRBD2 (6 bases each). The CDR3 covers 14 residues. The V and J ends lost 4 bases and 6 bases respectively, with 11 bases between them. Germline V lookup: CDR1 KGHDR, CDR2 SFDVKD. CDR3 in amino acids: CATSDLGGPGELFF. In DNA, the CDR3 is TGTGCCACCAGTGACCTAGGGGGGCCCGGGGAGCTGTTTTTT.

The chain has TRBV30 and TRBJ2-3, with unresolved D. CDR1 and CDR2 from the germline V gene are GTSNPN and SVGIG (reference sequence). The CDR3 is made up of 12 amino acids. The CDR3 region is CAHGPLTDTQYF. The CDR3 DNA is TGTGCTCACGGGCCCCTCACAGATACGCAGTATTTT.

The chain combines TRBV27 with TRBJ1-5; the D is unclear. This CDR3 spans 12 amino acids. Germline V lookup: CDR1 MNHEY, CDR2 SMNVEV (reference sequence). Trimming took off 3 bases at V and 6 bases at J, with 6 bases between the two ends. CDR3 nucleotides: TGTGCCAGCAGTTTCTCAGGTCAGCCCCAGCATTTT. Its translation is CASSFSGQPQHF.

The V call is TRBV12-3 or TRBV12-4, the J call TRBJ2-6; 10 bases align to TRBD1. This CDR3 is built from 18 residues. The V gene end was trimmed by 5 bases and the J gene end by 1 base; junction bases not matched to a gene: 8. The CDR3 loop reads CASSPGDRGVSGANVLTF. The DNA of the CDR3 is TGTGCCAGCAGTCCCGGGGACAGGGGAGTGTCTGGGGCCAACGTCCTGACTTTC.

The CDR3 sequence: CASSHLGQPSNQPQHF. The CDR3 DNA is TGCGCCAGCAGCCACCTCGGACAGCCTAGCAATCAGCCCCAGCATTTT. The chain employs TRBV4-1 and TRBJ1-5; a weak D match, TRBD1 (6 bases). The CDR3 has 16 amino acids. The germline CDR1 and CDR2 sequences are MGHRA and YSYEKL. Trimming took off 3 bases at V and 0 bases at J, with 12 bases between the two ends.

This clonotype was recorded once. V usage is TRBV29-1 and J usage is TRBJ2-3; the match to TRBD2 covers 15 bases. Per germline, CDR1 SQVTM and CDR2 ANQGSEA. The CDR3 is 16 residues long. Trimming took 6 bases from V and 4 from J; bases not matched to a gene: 8. The CDR3 sequence: CSVVPGLAGGPDTQYF. In nucleotides, the CDR3 is TGCAGCGTCGTCCCGGGACTAGCGGGAGGTCCAGATACGCAGTATTTT.

The CDR3 DNA follows: TGTGCCACCAGCAGCCTCCGTGGGAACACCGGGGAGCTGTTTTTT. It specifies CATSSLRGNTGELFF. The chain is built from TRBV15 and TRBJ2-2; D is ambiguous. The CDR3 length is 15 residues. Germline lookup yields CDR1 LNHNV and CDR2 YYDKDF (reference sequence). V was pared by 3 bases and J by 1 base, with 9 bases between.

This clonotype was counted a single time. V usage is TRBV5-1 and J usage is TRBJ1-2, with 8 nucleotides matching TRBD1. The CDR3 has 16 amino acids. Trimming took 0 bases from V and 3 from J; bases not matched to a gene: 7. CDR1 is SGHRS, CDR2 YFSETQ, per germline. CDR3 coding DNA: TGCGCCAGCAGCTTGGGACAGGGGAGCCAACACTATGGCTACACCTTC. Protein sequence: CASSLGQGSQHYGYTF.

The genes are TRBV3-1 and TRBJ2-2; possible D gene TRBD2, 7 bases. Looked up from germline, CDR1 is LGHDT and CDR2 is YNNKEL (reference sequence). Trimming took off 4 bases at V and 17 bases at J, with 26 bases between the two ends. CDR3 length: 15 amino acids. The CDR3 DNA sequence: TGTGCCAGCAGCCCACCCCTGGGGCCGCGGGGGCCGATTTTTTTT. Its protein product is CASSPPLGPRGPIFF.

The genes are TRBV30 and TRBJ1-2; no definite D call. The CDR3 is 15 residues long. Germline V CDR1 and CDR2: GTSNPN, SVGIG (reference sequence). The V end was cut by 4 bases, the J end by 4 bases, with 19 bases between. The CDR3 loop is CAWTPLHSSIYGYTF. As DNA, the CDR3 is TGTGCCTGGACCCCATTACACTCTTCTATCTATGGCTACACCTTC.

The chain couples TRBV7-9 to TRBJ2-1; D remains unclear. The germline V gene encodes CDR1 SEHNR and CDR2 FQNEAQ (reference sequence). There are 17 residues in the CDR3. Trimming left V 5 bases short and J 2 bases short, with 19 bases between. The CDR3 nucleotides read TGTGCCAGCAGCCCAGTCTCCCCGGACGGTCCCTACAATGAGCAGTTCTTC. This encodes CASSPVSPDGPYNEQFF.

CDR3 region: CASTLAGVFTGELFF. The CDR3 DNA reads TGTGCCAGTACCCTGGCGGGAGTCTTTACGGGGGAGCTGTTTTTT. This sequence joins TRBV19 and TRBJ2-2; TRBD2 aligns across 7 bases. Trimming at V came to 7 bases and at J to 8 bases, leaving 13 bases not matched to a gene. The germline V gene encodes CDR1 LNHDA and CDR2 SQIVND (reference sequence). CDR3 length equals 15 residues.

The table lists this clonotype with a count of one. The chain couples TRBV7-9 to TRBJ1-5; D possibly corresponds to TRBD1 (6 bases). The V end lost 6 bases, the J end lost 5 bases, and 14 bases lay between the germline ends. This CDR3 is 14 amino acids long. Germline V gene lookup returns CDR1 SEHNR and CDR2 FQNEAQ (reference sequence). The CDR3 region has the DNA TGTGCCAGCAGGGGACAAGGAATGCATCAGCCCCAGCATTTT. This encodes CASRGQGMHQPQHF.

Only one count was recorded for this clonotype. V is TRBV7-2 and J is TRBJ2-3; D not certain. This CDR3 is built from 13 residues. Germline V gene lookup returns CDR1 SGHTA and CDR2 FQGNSA. The V end lost 2 bases, the J end lost 3 bases, and 6 bases lay between the germline ends. The CDR3 DNA reads TGTGCCAGCAGCTTAATGAGAACAGATACGCAGTATTTT. It translates to CASSLMRTDTQYF.

This chain links TRBV3-1 with TRBJ2-1; either TRBD1 or TRBD2 may fit D (5 bases each). Trimming took off 6 bases at V and 10 bases at J, with 10 bases between the two ends. Germline lookup yields CDR1 LGHDT and CDR2 YNNKEL (reference sequence). The CDR3 has 11 residues. The CDR3 reads CASRLGTEQFF. Here the CDR3 DNA reads TGTGCCAGCAGACTCGGGACGGAGCAGTTCTTC.

The chain uses TRBV9 and TRBJ2-3, with a tentative D call TRBD1 (5 bases). From germline, CDR1 is SGDLS and CDR2 YYNGEE. V gave up 0 bases and J gave up 3 bases, with 14 bases separating them. The CDR3 covers 16 residues. CDR3 nucleotide sequence: TGTGCCAGCAGCGTAGCTAGGGGCCCCAAAACAGATACGCAGTATTTT. It codes for CASSVARGPKTDTQYF.

The DNA for the CDR3 is TGCGCCAGCAGTCAGTACCGGGCCGAGGGCGAGCAGTACTTC. Protein sequence: CASSQYRAEGEQYF. The chain carries TRBV23-1 and TRBJ2-7, with a tentative D call TRBD2 (5 bases). TRBV23-1 has ORF status, its function being uncertain. Trimming took off 3 bases at V and 6 bases at J, with 15 bases between the two ends. The CDR3 totals 14 residues.

This clonotype was observed a handful of times. This chain links TRBV7-9 with TRBJ2-7, with D perhaps matching TRBD2 (5 bases). V lost 6 bases and J lost 3, with 9 bases in between. The CDR3 consists of 12 residues. CDR1 is SEHNR and CDR2 is FQNEAQ in the germline V gene (reference sequence). In DNA form, the CDR3 reads TGTGCCAGCAGTTTGGGGAGCTACGAGCAGTACTTC. Its protein product is CASSLGSYEQYF.